This T cell receptor (beta chain) was sequenced during a study of CD8 T cells in Susac syndrome (dated by TCRdb to the late 2010s). Notes on the research overall: Whether CD8+ T cell activation and differentiation in Susac syndrome was antigen driven was tested using repertoire sequencing. The study compared CD8+ T cell repertoire clonality among approximately twelve healthy donors, around 14 Susac syndrome patients and around 16 multiple sclerosis patients. Paper-wide results and their limitations: The number of individuals in the TCR sequencing and HLA analysis was acknowledged as relatively small.

Peripheral blood CD8+ and CD4+ T cells from healthy donors, Susac syndrome patients and multiple sclerosis patients were profiled using high-throughput TCR beta sequencing. Multiple sclerosis controls were treatment-naive patients with stable or active relapsing-remitting disease fulfilling revised McDonald criteria. Bulk CD8+ and CD4+ T cells were purified by magnetic negative isolation, while CD8+ TEMRA cells were enriched using FACS. Blood was collected in EDTA tubes and processed within 24 hours, with PBMCs isolated through density gradient centrifugation. PBMCs intended for TCR sequencing were cryopreserved in liquid nitrogen and were subsequently thawed in a 37 degrees C water bath. The sorted or isolated CD4+, CD8+ and CD8+ TEMRA cells reached a purity of at least 90%. RNA was extracted using the RNeasy kit, and roughly 0.45 to 1 microgram was reverse transcribed with random hexamers. TCR beta CDR3 regions were amplified with the immunoSEQ multiplex PCR assay covering 54 Vbeta and 13 Jbeta segments. To correct PCR amplification bias, a synthetic template baseline was used for both primer optimization and computational correction. As for how the authors treated the data: Only productive sequences were kept, with reads annotated to V, D and J genes according to IMGT and analyzed in immunoSEQ Analyzer. To calculate clonality, Shannon entropy was normalized by log2 of the number of productive unique sequences and then subtracted from one. For each patient and control, public and private clones were evaluated within the 100 most prevalent clones. Susac-specific clones were defined as absent from healthy and MS cohorts, 850 to 1,300 published viral clones and other ImmuneACCESS disease sequences. TCRdb took the public reads, trimmed them with fastp at Q25, ran MiXCR for clone calling and kept in-frame beta chains. CDR3 protein duplicates are merged, each entry listing the most common genes and DNA. For this entry, the V and J calls and clone size follow TCRdb and not the study's own pipeline. Recorded for this sample are around 280,000 distinct CDR3 sequences; approximately 85% of them occurred a single time. The ten largest clones represent over 0.1% of the sample.

From the germline V gene, CDR1 is MDHEN and CDR2 is SYDVKM. The cysteine opens and the phenylalanine closes a CDR3 of 13 amino acids. Just CDR3 DNA is preserved here, 39 bases in frame from base 1. Relative to germline, V is missing 8 bases and J is missing 3 bases, with 4 bases of the junction outside any gene match. This clonotype was seen only once. Its antigen remains unidentified. The record has no base qualities; no much larger clone is one base away. A single read makes a weak case. The source is a human donor with multiple sclerosis. The chain joins TRBV28 to TRBJ1-1, and TRBD1 aligns with 9 junction nucleotides. The source material was CD8+ T cells from PBMCs. The DNA reads TGTGCCAGCCGGGACAGGGAGGACACTGAAGCTTTCTTT. The encoded protein is CASRDREDTEAFF.